These 32 T cell receptor beta chains originate from one sample sequenced in a study of T cells in Graves' hyperthyroidism and ophthalmopathy. Amplification of TCR beta CDR3 regions used RNA as the template. The study used the HTBI primer set for a first-round RT-PCR of the TCR CDR3. TCRdb reanalysed the multiplex PCR reads using MiXCR and keeps one entry per CDR3 protein. The table shows 92,000 or so distinct CDR3 sequences, with under 65% occurring only once. Sequencing input: blood. The origin of the receptors is a woman in her forties with Graves' hyperthyroidism.

The chain uses TRBV9 and TRBJ2-7, with 10 bases lining up with TRBD1. J gave up 5 bases and V 2 bases, and 4 bases lay outside the gene matches. Germline assignment: CDR1 SGDLS and CDR2 YYNGEE. This CDR3 comprises 14 residues. Here the CDR3 reads CASSVGTGDNEQYF. CDR3 coding DNA: TGTGCCAGCAGCGTTGGGACAGGGGACAACGAGCAGTACTTC.

The V and J genes are TRBV2 and TRBJ1-5; 8 nucleotides line up with TRBD1. The CDR3 is 17 residues long. V lost 4 bases and J lost 2; bases outside the gene matches: 10. Germline V CDR1 and CDR2: SNHLY, FYNNEI. CDR3 in DNA: TGTGCCAGCAGTGCCGGGACAGGCTGCTGTGGCAATCAGCCCCAGCATTTT. It translates to CASSAGTGCCGNQPQHF.

The chain is built from TRBV20-1 and TRBJ1-6; D is unresolved. Trimming stripped 3 bases from V and 10 bases from J, with 13 bases between. Germline values: CDR1 DFQATT, CDR2 SNEGSKA (reference sequence). The CDR3 contains 13 residues. This chain's CDR3 is CSARFQEDSPLHF. CDR3 nucleotide sequence: TGCAGTGCTAGGTTTCAGGAAGACTCACCCCTCCACTTT.

Of note for this clonotype: It may be a read error: a sequence one base away is much more abundant. The rearrangement links TRBV2 to TRBJ1-5; D is uncertain. Per germline, CDR1 SNHLY and CDR2 FYNNEI. V lost 5 bases and J 0 bases, leaving 11 bases between the germline ends. CDR3 length: 15 residues. For the CDR3, the DNA is TGTGCCAGCAGTTTTAGGACGGGTAGCAATCAGCCCCAGCATTTT. Translated: CASSFRTGSNQPQHF.

About this clonotype: This may arise from a read error, as a much more abundant clone is one base away. The CDR3 coding sequence is TGCAGCGTGACCTTTAAGACCTACGAGCAGTACTTC. The encoded protein is CSVTFKTYEQYF. This chain connects TRBV20-1 to TRBJ2-7; D gene ambiguous. CDR3 size: 12 residues. Germline V gene lookup returns CDR1 DFQATT and CDR2 SNEGSKA (reference sequence).

This clonotype was seen many times. V and J are TRBV5-1 and TRBJ1-1, with 11 bases that match TRBD1. The V gene end was trimmed by 2 bases and the J gene end by 3 bases; junction bases not matched to a gene: 9. This CDR3 spans 17 amino acids. Germline V gene sequence: CDR1 SGHRS, CDR2 YFSETQ. CDR3 nucleotides: TGCGCCAGCAGCTTCGGACAGGGGGCCATCGAGGACACTGAAGCTTTCTTT. Protein product: CASSFGQGAIEDTEAFF.

This clonotype occurred many times. This chain links TRBV7-7 with TRBJ2-2; D may be TRBD2 (6 bases). Germline V gene lookup returns CDR1 SSHAT and CDR2 FNYEAQ (reference sequence). V lost 5 bases to trimming and J lost 3 bases, with 16 bases between them. The CDR3 runs 16 residues. CDR3 DNA: TGTGCCAGCAGCCCGATCCAGGGACTGGACACCGGGGAGCTGTTTTTT. Its translation is CASSPIQGLDTGELFF.

Details on this clonotype: A read error may produce the germline difference seen at one junction end. The chain recombines TRBV12-3 or TRBV12-4 with TRBJ1-1, with TRBD1 matching 11 bases. The CDR3 has 14 amino acids. The CDR3: CAISSGTGGTEAFF. The CDR3 DNA follows: TGTGCCATCAGTTCCGGGACAGGGGGCACTGAAGCTTTCTTT.

This clonotype was seen a single time. The chain combines TRBV7-9 with TRBJ1-4; the match to TRBD1 covers 7 bases. The CDR3 extends over 14 amino acids. CDR1 SEHNR and CDR2 FQNEAQ come from the germline V gene (reference sequence). Trimming cost V 6 bases and J 4 bases; bases outside gene matches: 5. DNA for the CDR3: TGTGCCAGCAGGCCACAGGGGCTTAATGAAAAACTGTTTTTT. Protein sequence: CASRPQGLNEKLFF.

Written as DNA, the CDR3 is TGTGCCAGCAGCTTATCCTCGGGACAGGGCATATTAGAGACCCAGTACTTC. It codes for CASSLSSGQGILETQYF. The rearrangement uses TRBV13 and TRBJ2-5, with TRBD1 identical over 9 bases. Looked up from germline, CDR1 is PRHDT and CDR2 is FYEKMQ (reference sequence). V lost 2 bases to trimming and J lost 4 bases; unmatched junction nucleotides: 11. The CDR3 spans 17 residues.

The V gene is TRBV7-3, the J gene TRBJ2-7; 14 positions match TRBD2. Losses at the gene ends were 5 bases for V and 5 bases for J; bases not matched to a gene: 8. The CDR3 has 16 residues. The germline CDR1 and CDR2 sequences are SGHTA and FQGTGA. This chain's CDR3 is CASSTTGTSGSNEQYF. DNA of the CDR3: TGTGCCAGCAGCACCACCGGGACTAGCGGGAGCAACGAGCAGTACTTC.

This clonotype was seen a single time. The chain couples TRBV2 to TRBJ1-6; 11 bases map to TRBD1. The CDR3 totals 17 residues. V lost 4 bases to trimming and J lost 4 bases; unmatched junction nucleotides: 6. CDR1 is SNHLY, CDR2 FYNNEI, per germline. This CDR3 reads CASSAGTGGWYNSPLHF. CDR3 coding DNA: TGTGCCAGCAGTGCCGGGACAGGGGGGTGGTATAATTCACCCCTCCACTTT.

This clonotype was detected once. The chain combines TRBV7-2 with TRBJ2-7; TRBD1 aligns across 12 bases. The CDR3 is 16 amino acids. Germline loops: CDR1 SGHTA, CDR2 FQGNSA. J lost 5 bases, V lost 4 bases, and 9 bases had no gene match. The CDR3 coding sequence is TGTGCCAGCAGCTCCGGGACAGGGGGCGCGGGTGACGAGCAGTACTTC. Amino acids: CASSSGTGGAGDEQYF.

This clonotype was recorded at least ten times. The CDR3 loop is CATWDGSYEQYF. CDR3 DNA: TGTGCCACCTGGGACGGTTCCTACGAGCAGTACTTC. The V call is TRBV6-5, the J call TRBJ2-7, with D perhaps given as TRBD1 or TRBD2 (5 bases each). The CDR3 sequence is 12 residues long. Germline V gene lookup returns CDR1 MNHEY and CDR2 SVGAGI. V shed 10 bases and J shed 1 base, with 11 bases lying between them.

To note about this clonotype: Since a much larger clone is just one base distant, this may be a read error. The CDR3 DNA follows: TGCAGTGCTGAACCGGGCGGGAGTCGAACCAGGGAGCTGTTTTTT. This encodes CSAEPGGSRTRELFF. This chain uses TRBV20-1 with TRBJ2-2; 7 nucleotides agree with TRBD2. V dropped 5 bases and J dropped 9; count of bases not matched to a gene: 15. Germline values: CDR1 DFQATT, CDR2 SNEGSKA (reference sequence). The CDR3 contains 15 residues.

This clonotype was found many times. The gene calls are TRBV20-1 and TRBJ2-7; tentatively, D is TRBD1 (6 bases). The V end was cut by 3 bases, the J end by 1 base, with 13 bases between. Germline V gene lookup returns CDR1 DFQATT and CDR2 SNEGSKA (reference sequence). There are 14 residues in the CDR3. CDR3 in DNA: TGCAGTGCTAGGAACAGGGCGAATTCCTACGAGCAGTACTTC. It specifies CSARNRANSYEQYF.

This clonotype was counted ten times or more. The rearrangement joins TRBV10-1 to TRBJ2-7; perhaps TRBD2 as D (5 bases). Germline V gene lookup returns CDR1 WNHNN and CDR2 SYGVQD (reference sequence). This CDR3 contains 13 residues. The germline V and J ends were trimmed by 0 bases and 5 bases, with 8 bases remaining between them. In nucleotides, the CDR3 is TGCGCCAGCAGTGAGTCGAGGGTGGACGAGCAGTACTTC. It yields the protein CASSESRVDEQYF.

A remark on this clonotype: The junction differs from germline at one of its ends, possibly a read error. The chain has TRBV7-2 and TRBJ2-6; the D is unclear. The CDR3 consists of 18 residues. Germline CDR1 SGHTA, CDR2 FQGNSA. This CDR3 is CASSLESTHSSGANVLTF. CDR3 sequence (DNA): TGTGCCAGCAGTTTAGAGTCTACTCACAGCTCTGGGGCCAACGTCCTGACTTTC.

This clonotype has at least ten counts. J is TRBJ2-6 and V is TRBV27; D unresolved. Germline V gene data show CDR1 as MNHEY and CDR2 as SMNVEV (reference sequence). This CDR3 region has 14 residues. Between the trimmed V and J ends, which lost 8 bases and 0 bases, there was a span of 8 bases. The CDR3 DNA sequence: TGTGCCAGCTCGCCCGACTCTGGGGCCAACGTCCTGACTTTC. Translation gives CASSPDSGANVLTF.

The chain couples TRBV2 to TRBJ2-7; D tentatively fits TRBD1 or TRBD2 (5 bases each). The CDR3 is 15 residues long. Germline-derived CDR1 and CDR2 are SNHLY and FYNNEI. V was cut by 4 bases and J by 2 bases, with 15 bases left in between. CDR3 bases: TGTGCCAGCAGTGTCTCTGCAGAGGGGACCTACGAGCAGTACTTC. It encodes CASSVSAEGTYEQYF.

The genes are TRBV7-9 and TRBJ1-1, with 9 bases fitting TRBD1. There are 13 residues in the CDR3. V dropped 7 bases and J dropped 10; count of bases not matched to a gene: 10. CDR1 is SEHNR and CDR2 is FQNEAQ in the germline V gene (reference sequence). The CDR3 DNA reads TGTGCCAGCAACGTGGGACAGGGTTATGGAGCTTTCTTT. Its protein is CASNVGQGYGAFF.

This clonotype was detected once. The rearrangement uses TRBV20-1 and TRBJ2-7, with 10 bases that match TRBD2. CDR3 size: 15 residues. Germline V gives CDR1 DFQATT, CDR2 SNEGSKA (reference sequence). The V and J ends lost 5 bases and 0 bases, in that order; junction bases with no gene match: 7. Here the CDR3 reads CSACSLAGVSYEQYF. The CDR3 coding sequence is TGCAGTGCTTGTAGCCTAGCGGGGGTCTCCTACGAGCAGTACTTC.

This clonotype came up once. V gene TRBV29-1 combines with J gene TRBJ1-1; tentative D call: TRBD1 (6 bases). Per germline, CDR1 SQVTM and CDR2 ANQGSEA. The CDR3 totals 11 residues. V was shortened by 8 bases and J by 4 bases, with 11 bases between the two germline ends. The chain's CDR3 is CSSVGGTEAFF. CDR3 bases: TGCAGCTCCGTAGGGGGCACTGAAGCTTTCTTT.

There are many counts of this clonotype. The chain couples TRBV7-2 to TRBJ2-7; 12 nucleotides match TRBD2. Germline V gene sequence: CDR1 SGHTA, CDR2 FQGNSA. This CDR3 is built from 17 residues. V trimming: 5 bases; J trimming: 1 base; junction bases outside the gene matches: 9. This chain's CDR3 is CASSRGLAGSSSYEQYF. In DNA form, the CDR3 reads TGTGCCAGCAGCCGCGGACTAGCGGGATCTTCTTCCTACGAGCAGTACTTC.

The chain joins TRBV2 to TRBJ1-4; D is possibly TRBD1 (5 bases). CDR1 is SNHLY and CDR2 is FYNNEI in the germline V gene. V lost 0 bases, J lost 8 bases, and 13 bases lay in between. The CDR3 has 15 residues. CDR3 residues: CASSEAPGPIEKLFF. DNA for the CDR3: TGTGCCAGCAGTGAAGCACCGGGACCGATCGAAAAACTGTTTTTT.

In its sample, this clonotype was seen a few times. The chain links TRBV20-1 to TRBJ1-2; tentative D call: TRBD1 (5 bases). Germline values: CDR1 DFQATT, CDR2 SNEGSKA (reference sequence). V was cut by 7 bases and J by 4 bases, with 10 bases left in between. The CDR3 is made up of 11 amino acids. This CDR3 is CSVGGGYGYTF. Written as DNA, the CDR3 is TGCAGTGTCGGGGGGGGCTATGGCTACACCTTC.

This clonotype turned up a few times. The V gene is TRBV18, the J gene TRBJ1-1, with TRBD1 identical over 7 bases. V shed 0 bases and J 7 bases; nucleotides not matched to a gene: 5. The CDR3 loop spans 14 amino acids. The V gene's germline CDR1 is KGHSH and CDR2 LQKENI. The CDR3 bases are TGTGCCAGCTCACCACCCGACAGGGTCGTTGAAGCTTTCTTT. It yields the protein CASSPPDRVVEAFF. Supplemented by reference TRBV18 and TRBJ1-1, the full variable domain reads NAGVMQNPRHLVRRRGQEARLRCSPMKGHSHVYWYRQLPEEGLKFMVYLQKENIIDESGMPKERFSAEFPKEGPSILRIQQVVRGDSAAYFCASSPPDRVVEAFFGQGTRLTVV.

In its sample, this clonotype was seen many times. The chain joins TRBV28 to TRBJ1-6; D gene uncertain. The length of the CDR3 is 14 residues. Germline CDR1 reads MDHEN; CDR2 reads SYDVKM. V lost 5 bases and J 14 bases, leaving 19 bases between the germline ends. Here the CDR3 DNA reads TGTGCCAGCAGTGTGAACGGACCCGTGAGAACCCTCCACTTT. As protein: CASSVNGPVRTLHF.

V and J are TRBV7-4 and TRBJ2-5; 8 bases agree with TRBD2. Germline CDR1 reads SGHVT; CDR2 reads SQSDAQ. V lost 6 bases to trimming and J lost 2 bases; unmatched junction nucleotides: 11. This CDR3 has 16 residues. CDR3 in amino acids: CASRSTRGGDQETQYF. Here the CDR3 DNA reads TGTGCCAGCAGGAGCACCCGGGGGGGAGATCAAGAGACCCAGTACTTC.

This clonotype was recorded many times. The J gene is TRBJ1-6, the V gene TRBV12-3 or TRBV12-4, with D unclear. The V and J ends lost 7 bases and 0 bases respectively, with 13 bases between them. CDR3 length: 16 amino acids. CDR3 nucleotide sequence: TGTGCCAGCAACACACAATTGAGCTCCTATAATTCACCCCTCCACTTT. Protein: CASNTQLSSYNSPLHF.

V is TRBV7-2 and J is TRBJ2-5, with 7 bases matching TRBD2. Germline assignment: CDR1 SGHTA and CDR2 FQGNSA. V lost 1 base and J lost 7; bases outside the gene matches: 9. This CDR3 is 15 amino acids long. This chain's CDR3 is CASSLGVLGGGTQYF. CDR3 in DNA: TGTGCCAGCAGCTTAGGGGTGTTGGGCGGGGGGACCCAGTACTTC. Full variable domain (rest looked up from reference TRBV7-2 and TRBJ2-5): GAGVSQSPSNKVTEKGKDVELRCDPISGHTALYWYRQSLGQGLEFLIYFQGNSAPDKSGLPSDRFSAERTGGSVSTLTIQRTQQEDSAVYLCASSLGVLGGGTQYFGPGTRLLVL.

This clonotype came up many times. The chain links TRBV20-1 to TRBJ2-7; D may be TRBD1 (5 bases). Germline V gives CDR1 DFQATT, CDR2 SNEGSKA (reference sequence). CDR3 length: 11 residues. V lost 5 bases to trimming and J lost 5 bases, with 10 bases between them. Here the CDR3 reads CSAPGNHEQYF. CDR3 nucleotides: TGCAGTGCTCCAGGGAACCACGAGCAGTACTTC.